This T cell receptor (beta chain) was found in a study of shared clonotypes between healthy human individuals. Study-level results: Exclusively blood specimens were collected; tissue repertoires likely differ.

Only one count was recorded for this clone. The antigen is unknown. Trimming stripped 4 bases from V and 2 bases from J, with 16 bases between. The CDR3 extends over 16 amino acids. CDR1 and CDR2 from the germline V gene are MNHEY and SMNVEV (reference sequence). Data came from immunoSEQ multiplex PCR; TCRdb stores just in-frame clones and leaves some out. The table records hundreds of thousands of clones, 80% to 90% of them present only once. The clonotype was recovered from a man younger than 30 in good health. The chain carries TRBV27 and TRBJ2-3; TRBD1 or TRBD2 may be the D gene (5 bases each). The sequencing input was memory CD8+ T cells sorted from blood. Subset defined: CD45RO+ cells pooled with CCR7-negative TemRA cells. The CDR3 is CASSSRDPIYTDTQYF. The CDR3 nucleotides read TGTGCCAGCAGTTCCAGGGACCCCATCTACACAGATACGCAGTATTTT.